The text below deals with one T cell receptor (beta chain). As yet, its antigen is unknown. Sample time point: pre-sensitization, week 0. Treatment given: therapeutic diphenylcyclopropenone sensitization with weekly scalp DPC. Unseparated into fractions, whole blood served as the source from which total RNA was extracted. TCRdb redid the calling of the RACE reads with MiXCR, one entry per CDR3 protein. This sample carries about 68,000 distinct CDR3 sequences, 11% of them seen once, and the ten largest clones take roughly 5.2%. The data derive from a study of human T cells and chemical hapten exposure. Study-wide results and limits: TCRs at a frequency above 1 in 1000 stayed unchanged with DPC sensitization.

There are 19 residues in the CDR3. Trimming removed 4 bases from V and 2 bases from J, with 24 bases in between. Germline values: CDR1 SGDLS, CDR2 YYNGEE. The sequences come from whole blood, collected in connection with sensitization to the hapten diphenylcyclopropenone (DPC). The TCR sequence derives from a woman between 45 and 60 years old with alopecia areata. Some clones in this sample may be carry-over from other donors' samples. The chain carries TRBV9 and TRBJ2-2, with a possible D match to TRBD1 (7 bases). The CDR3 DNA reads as TGTGCCAGCAGCCCCCACAGGGGATTAGCGGTAATAAACACCGGGGAGCTGTTTTTT. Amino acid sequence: CASSPHRGLAVINTGELFF.